A single sample is the source of the 30 T cell receptor beta chains below, sequenced in a study of PD-1 blockade in classical Hodgkin lymphoma. TCRdb keeps only in-frame clones here, not all; method: immunoSEQ multiplex PCR. The sample has tens of thousands of clones; about 93% are singletons. Time point of the sample: cycle 4 day 1 (C4D1), after less than 7 weeks of nivolumab. Every patient relapsed after autologous stem cell transplantation, and brentuximab vedotin exposure varied. Researchers used magnetic negative selection to pull out pure CD4+ T cells from thawed PBMCs. Sequencing used CD4+ T cells from blood, obtained before the fourth cycle of nivolumab. These receptors all stem from a human donor with classical Hodgkin lymphoma.

This chain uses TRBV7-2 with TRBJ2-5; perhaps TRBD2 as D (6 bases). CDR1 SGHTA and CDR2 FQGNSA come from the germline V gene. CDR3 length: 14 amino acids. Deletions cut 4 bases from V and 11 bases from J, with 20 bases between. CDR3 nucleotides: TGTGCCAGCAGCTCGGGAGTACTGGGCTGGGAGCAGTACTTC. This sequence encodes CASSSGVLGWEQYF.

This chain connects TRBV6-5 to TRBJ1-1, with a weak D call TRBD1 (6 bases). Deletions cut 7 bases from V and 2 bases from J, with 11 bases between. Germline V gene lookup returns CDR1 MNHEY and CDR2 SVGAGI. The CDR3 spans 13 residues. In DNA form, the CDR3 reads TGTGCCAGCAAAGCGGGGGGCAACACTGAAGCTTTCTTT. This sequence encodes CASKAGGNTEAFF.

This clone was counted once. This sequence joins TRBV21-1 and TRBJ2-7; the table's D call of TRBD1 was not tested on the DNA. TRBV21-1 is a listed pseudogene. The CDR3 runs to 14 residues. Written as DNA, the CDR3 is TGTGCCAGCAGCAAAGTTAGGGCCGCAGGGCCGCAGTACTTC. Its translation: CASSKVRAAGPQYF.

The rearrangement uses TRBV19 and TRBJ2-3, with D perhaps given as TRBD1 or TRBD2 (5 bases each). CDR3 length equals 15 residues. V lost 6 bases to trimming and J lost 2 bases, with 15 bases between them. Germline V lookup: CDR1 LNHDA, CDR2 SQIVND (reference sequence). Here the CDR3 DNA reads TGTGCCAGTAGCCCCGGGGCAGGGCCCACAGATACGCAGTATTTT. Encoded protein: CASSPGAGPTDTQYF.

V usage is TRBV14 and J usage is TRBJ2-5; 8 bases agree with TRBD2. The V segment lost 4 bases and the J segment 7 bases; nucleotides outside the gene matches: 11. The length of the CDR3 is 15 residues. The germline V gene encodes CDR1 SGHDN and CDR2 FVKESK. The CDR3 protein is CASSPQLAATWTQYF. The CDR3 DNA reads as TGTGCCAGCAGCCCACAACTAGCGGCGACATGGACCCAGTACTTC.

This sequence joins TRBV10-3 and TRBJ2-2; 16 bases line up with TRBD2. The CDR3 has 21 amino acids. V was clipped by 0 bases and J by 4 bases; unmatched bases: 11. Germline CDR1 and CDR2: ENHRY and SYGVKD. CDR3 bases: TGTGCCATCAGTGAGTCTCGGCGGGGACTAGCGGGAGGGCCTATCACCGGGGAGCTGTTTTTT. Its protein is CAISESRRGLAGGPITGELFF.

The chain carries TRBV10-1 and TRBJ2-7, with TRBD2 identical over 9 bases. This CDR3 is built from 14 residues. CDR1 and CDR2 from the germline V gene are WNHNN and SYGVQD (reference sequence). V gave up 3 bases and J gave up 4 bases; unmatched junction bases: 4. This chain's CDR3 is CASSDGGRAYEQYF. DNA of the CDR3: TGCGCCAGCAGTGATGGCGGGAGGGCTTACGAGCAGTACTTC.

The rearrangement joins TRBV27 to TRBJ2-1; 8 nucleotides line up with TRBD1. The germline CDR1 and CDR2 sequences are MNHEY and SMNVEV (reference sequence). V lost 6 bases and J lost 6; bases outside the gene matches: 4. The CDR3 runs to 13 residues. CDR3 loop: CASRRTGPNEQFF. The CDR3 nucleotides read TGTGCCAGCAGGAGGACAGGGCCCAATGAGCAGTTCTTC.

This clone was detected only a few times. The genes are TRBV6-6 and TRBJ1-1; 8 bases match TRBD1. V trimming: 7 bases; J trimming: 7 bases; junction bases outside the gene matches: 11. The CDR3 length is 14 residues. CDR1 is MNHNY, CDR2 SVGAGI, per germline (reference sequence). The CDR3 loop is CASTRTDRDVEAFF. In DNA form, the CDR3 reads TGTGCCAGCACCCGTACGGACAGGGACGTTGAAGCTTTCTTT.

CDR3 residues: CAWQTNSGANVLTF. CDR3 sequence (DNA): TGTGCCTGGCAAACTAACTCTGGGGCCAACGTCCTGACTTTC. This chain uses TRBV30 with TRBJ2-6; D is ambiguous. The CDR3 has 14 amino acids. V was pared by 5 bases and J by 0 bases, with 8 bases between. Germline CDR1 is GTSNPN and CDR2 is SVGIG (reference sequence).

The chain's CDR3 is CASSEGLLEAFF. In nucleotides, the CDR3 is TGTGCCAGCAGTGAAGGACTCCTCGAAGCTTTCTTT. The chain uses TRBV6-1 and TRBJ1-1; no reliable D call. Per the germline V gene, CDR1 is MNHNS and CDR2 is SASEGT. V was shortened by 1 base and J by 8 bases, with 8 bases between the two germline ends. This CDR3 is built from 12 residues.

This rearrangement joins TRBV19 to TRBJ2-2; tentative D call: TRBD2 (5 bases). Trimming pared 5 bases from V and 7 bases from J, leaving 26 bases between. The CDR3 is made up of 18 amino acids. Per germline, CDR1 LNHDA and CDR2 SQIVND (reference sequence). The CDR3 reads CASSAQILRGTRVGELFF. DNA for the CDR3: TGTGCCAGTAGTGCCCAGATCTTAAGAGGTACTAGGGTCGGGGAGCTGTTTTTT.

The chain recombines TRBV6-1 with TRBJ1-2; D might be TRBD1 (5 bases). CDR1 and CDR2 from the germline V gene are MNHNS and SASEGT. The CDR3 is made up of 13 amino acids. V lost 2 bases to trimming and J lost 6 bases, with 10 bases between them. The CDR3 DNA is TGTGCCAGCAGTGAATACGGGGACGATGGCTACACCTTC. Protein product: CASSEYGDDGYTF.

This sequence joins TRBV9 and TRBJ1-1; D gene uncertain. Germline lookup yields CDR1 SGDLS and CDR2 YYNGEE. The CDR3 length is 13 residues. The V end was cut by 0 bases, the J end by 5 bases, with 8 bases between. CDR3 protein: CASSVELRTEAFF. The CDR3 DNA is TGTGCCAGCAGCGTAGAGTTGAGGACTGAAGCTTTCTTT.

This chain links TRBV25-1 with TRBJ2-7; TRBD1 is a possible D gene (6 bases). Trimming took off 7 bases at V and 1 base at J, with 14 bases between the two ends. The germline V gene has CDR1 MGHDK and CDR2 SYGVNS. The CDR3 totals 14 residues. The CDR3 nucleotides are TGTGCCAGCACCTCCAAGACAGGTTCCTACGAGCAGTACTTC. Its translation: CASTSKTGSYEQYF.

The genes are TRBV28 and TRBJ1-4, with 8 bases lining up with TRBD1. Germline loops: CDR1 MDHEN, CDR2 SYDVKM. This CDR3 region has 20 residues. After removal of 3 bases from V and 0 bases from J, the junction contained 15 bases not matched to a gene. CDR3 coding DNA: TGTGCCAGCAGTTTCCCCTCAAACAGGACAGGGAGTGCAACTAATGAAAAACTGTTTTTT. It encodes CASSFPSNRTGSATNEKLFF. The variable domain in full, with the rest retrieved from reference TRBV28 and TRBJ1-4, is DVKVTQSSRYLVKRTGEKVFLECVQDMDHENMFWYRQDPGLGLRLIYFSYDVKMKEKGDIPEGYSVSREKKERFSLILESASTNQTSMYLCASSFPSNRTGSATNEKLFFGSGTQLSVL.

V usage is TRBV19 and J usage is TRBJ1-1, with 8 bases aligning to TRBD1. Looked up from germline, CDR1 is LNHDA and CDR2 is SQIVND (reference sequence). The CDR3 has 14 amino acids. Trimming at V came to 4 bases and at J to 5 bases, leaving 6 bases not matched to a gene. CDR3 residues: CASSTTGVGTEAFF. The CDR3 region has the DNA TGTGCCAGTAGTACGACAGGGGTGGGGACTGAAGCTTTCTTT.

This clone has just one count. The V gene is TRBV4-2, the J gene TRBJ1-5, with D tentatively TRBD1 (5 bases). V shed 1 base and J shed 2 bases, with 12 bases lying between them. The germline gives CDR1 LGHNA, CDR2 YNFKEQ. The CDR3 totals 16 residues. CDR3 amino acids: CASSQAGVMGNQPQHF. The CDR3, as DNA: TGTGCCAGCAGCCAAGCGGGGGTGATGGGCAATCAGCCCCAGCATTTT.

J is TRBJ2-7 and V is TRBV7-2; possibly TRBD1 or TRBD2 for D (5 bases each). The CDR3 covers 14 residues. Trimming removed 3 bases from V and 6 bases from J, with 15 bases in between. Germline assignment: CDR1 SGHTA and CDR2 FQGNSA. CDR3 sequence: CASSFSRLGTEQYF. In DNA, the CDR3 is TGTGCCAGCAGCTTTTCCCGTCTGGGGACCGAGCAGTACTTC. Filled out from reference TRBV7-2 and TRBJ2-7, the complete variable domain reads GAGVSQSPSNKVTEKGKDVELRCDPISGHTALYWYRQSLGQGLEFLIYFQGNSAPDKSGLPSDRFSAERTGGSVSTLTIQRTQQEDSAVYLCASSFSRLGTEQYFGPGTRLTVT.

This clone appeared a single time. This chain connects TRBV5-1 to TRBJ1-3, with no clear D. In germline, CDR1 is SGHRS, CDR2 YFSETQ. The CDR3 has 15 residues. Trimming shortened V by 0 bases and J by 0 bases, and 7 bases separated the two germline ends. CDR3 sequence: CASSLVSYSGNTIYF. In DNA form, the CDR3 reads TGCGCCAGCAGCTTGGTGAGCTACTCTGGAAACACCATATATTTT.

The genes are TRBV7-6 and TRBJ2-7; TRBD1 might be the D (6 bases). This CDR3 spans 15 amino acids. Germline V CDR1 and CDR2: SGHVS, FNYEAQ. V shed 5 bases and J shed 4 bases, with 18 bases lying between them. CDR3 sequence reads: CASSPTGRVGYEQYF. CDR3 nucleotide sequence: TGTGCCAGCAGCCCTACAGGGAGAGTAGGTTACGAGCAGTACTTC.

The gene calls are TRBV11-2 and TRBJ2-7; D gene ambiguous. Trimming left V 1 base short and J 0 bases short, with 13 bases between. This CDR3 has 16 amino acids. Germline CDR1 is SGHAT and CDR2 is FQNNGV. The chain's CDR3 is CASSLGYATTSYEQYF. In DNA form, the CDR3 reads TGTGCCAGCAGCTTAGGGTACGCGACGACCTCCTACGAGCAGTACTTC.

The chain recombines TRBV10-3 with TRBJ2-5, with 7 bases lining up with TRBD1. CDR1 and CDR2 (germline): ENHRY, SYGVKD. V dropped 8 bases and J dropped 0; count of bases not matched to a gene: 6. The CDR3 consists of 14 residues. The CDR3 here is CAIGGQLYQETQYF. Written as DNA, the CDR3 is TGTGCCATCGGGGGACAGCTCTACCAAGAGACCCAGTACTTC.

J is TRBJ2-1 and V is TRBV20-1; D not resolved. The V gene lost 1 base and the J gene lost 9 bases, with 4 bases spanning the gap. Germline CDR1 DFQATT, CDR2 SNEGSKA (reference sequence). The CDR3 length is 10 residues. CDR3 coding DNA: TGCAGTGCTAGAGGCGTTGAGCAGTTCTTC. It translates to CSARGVEQFF.

This chain links TRBV29-1 with TRBJ2-7; the D is unclear. V lost 4 bases and J lost 3, with 7 bases in between. The CDR3 runs to 11 residues. The germline V gene has CDR1 SQVTM and CDR2 ANQGSEA. Here the CDR3 reads CSVADGYEQYF. Written as DNA, the CDR3 is TGCAGCGTTGCGGACGGCTACGAGCAGTACTTC.

The J gene is TRBJ2-7, the V gene TRBV6-5; no clear D gene. This CDR3 contains 14 residues. Per the germline V gene, CDR1 is MNHEY and CDR2 is SVGAGI. Trimming removed 4 bases from V and 6 bases from J, with 16 bases in between. The CDR3 DNA is TGTGCCAGCAGTTTTAGTATCCCCTCCGGCGAGCAGTACTTC. Protein: CASSFSIPSGEQYF.

The chain joins TRBV10-3 to TRBJ1-4; 8 bases line up with TRBD1. The CDR3 consists of 14 residues. Germline V gene data show CDR1 as ENHRY and CDR2 as SYGVKD. V gave up 4 bases and J gave up 5 bases; unmatched junction bases: 3. The CDR3, as DNA: TGTGCCATCAGTGGAGGGACAGGCAATGAAAAACTGTTTTTT. Protein: CAISGGTGNEKLFF.

This chain connects TRBV11-2 to TRBJ2-1; 10 nucleotides align to TRBD2. The germline V gene has CDR1 SGHAT and CDR2 FQNNGV. The CDR3 contains 14 residues. With V trimmed by 5 bases and J by 13 bases, 11 bases remained unmatched. The CDR3 reads CASSQLAGVSIQFF. CDR3 DNA: TGTGCCAGCAGCCAGCTAGCGGGAGTGAGTATTCAGTTCTTC.

This chain links TRBV28 with TRBJ2-5; possible D gene TRBD1, 5 bases. Germline CDR1 MDHEN, CDR2 SYDVKM. The V end was cut by 6 bases, the J end by 8 bases, with 10 bases between. CDR3 size: 11 residues. The DNA of the CDR3 is TGTGCCAGCAGGATACAGGAAACCCAGTACTTC. It translates to CASRIQETQYF.

The CDR3 loop is CASSYPGQGGTEAFF. CDR3 nucleotides: TGTGCCAGCAGTTACCCCGGACAGGGGGGCACTGAAGCTTTCTTT. The rearrangement joins TRBV6-6 to TRBJ1-1; TRBD1 agrees at 10 bases. V lost 2 bases to trimming and J lost 4 bases; unmatched junction nucleotides: 4. The CDR3 is 15 residues long. Germline CDR1 and CDR2: MNHNY and SVGAGI (reference sequence).